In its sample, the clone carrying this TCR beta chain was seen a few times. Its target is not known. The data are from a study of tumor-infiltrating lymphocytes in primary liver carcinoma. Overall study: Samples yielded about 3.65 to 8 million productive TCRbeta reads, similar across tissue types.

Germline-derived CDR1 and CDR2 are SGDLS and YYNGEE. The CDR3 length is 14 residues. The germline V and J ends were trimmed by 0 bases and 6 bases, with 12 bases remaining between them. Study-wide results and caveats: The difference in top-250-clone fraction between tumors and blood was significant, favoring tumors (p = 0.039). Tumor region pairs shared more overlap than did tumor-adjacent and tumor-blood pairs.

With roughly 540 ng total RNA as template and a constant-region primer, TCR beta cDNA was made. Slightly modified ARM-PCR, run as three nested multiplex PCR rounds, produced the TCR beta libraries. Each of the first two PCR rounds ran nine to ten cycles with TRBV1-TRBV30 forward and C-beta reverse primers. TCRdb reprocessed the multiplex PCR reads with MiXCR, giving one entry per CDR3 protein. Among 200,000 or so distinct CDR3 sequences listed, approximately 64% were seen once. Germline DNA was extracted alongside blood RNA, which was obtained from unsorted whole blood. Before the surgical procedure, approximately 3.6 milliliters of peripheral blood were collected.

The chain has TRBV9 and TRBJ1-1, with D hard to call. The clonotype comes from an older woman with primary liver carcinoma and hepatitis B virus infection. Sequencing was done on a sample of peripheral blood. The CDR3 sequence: CASSVESSASEAFF. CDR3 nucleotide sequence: TGTGCCAGCAGCGTAGAGTCGTCAGCCTCTGAAGCTTTCTTT.